This T cell receptor beta chain is drawn from a study of CD8 T cells in Susac syndrome. Reverse transcription of about 0.5 to 1 ug RNA used random hexamers. The TCR beta CDR3 was amplified by immunoSEQ multiplex PCR across 54 Vbeta, 13 Jbeta. TCRdb analysed the immunoSEQ multiplex PCR reads with MiXCR anew, one entry per CDR3 protein. The sample shows about 250,000 distinct CDR3 sequences, about 93% of them seen only once. Sequencing targeted TCR beta in blood CD8+ and CD4+ T cells. The study used treatment-naive patients who had stable or active relapsing-remitting disease as multiple sclerosis controls. CD8+ and CD4+ T cells were negatively isolated; TEMRA cells were FACS-enriched. Looked up from germline, CDR1 is SEHNR and CDR2 is FQNEAQ (reference sequence). The CDR3 runs 14 residues. V lost 3 bases and J lost 2, with 10 bases in between.

The sample taken for sequencing was CD4+ T cells from PBMCs. The receptor's source is a human donor with multiple sclerosis. This rearrangement joins TRBV7-9 to TRBJ2-5; D is possibly TRBD2 (5 bases). Here the CDR3 reads CASSFPTGQETQYF. The DNA for the CDR3 is TGTGCCAGCAGCTTCCCGACGGGGCAAGAGACCCAGTACTTC.